A single sample gave rise to the 10 T cell receptor beta chains below, sequenced in a study of Ad26.COV2.S vaccination and SARS-CoV-2 variants. Sequenced by immunoSEQ multiplex PCR; TCRdb stores in-frame clones only, minus some. There are about 350,000 clones in the sample; just over 90% occur only once, and roughly 3.9% lies in the top ten. This specimen was peripheral blood, taken after recovery from COVID-19. These receptors were collected from a human donor who had recovered from COVID-19.

V usage is TRBV19 and J usage is TRBJ1-6, with D perhaps matching TRBD1 (5 bases). Looked up from germline, CDR1 is LNHDA and CDR2 is SQIVND (reference sequence). V dropped 10 bases and J dropped 10 bases, with 20 bases sitting between them. The CDR3 runs to 14 residues. The CDR3, as DNA: TGTGCCACCAGGGAATCACGAGATGGCTCACCCCTCCACTTT. This gives the protein CATRESRDGSPLHF.

This clone appeared a single time. The rearrangement links TRBV12-5 to TRBJ2-1; D unresolved. Germline loops: CDR1 LGHNT, CDR2 FRNRAP. Trimming stripped 3 bases from V and 5 bases from J, with 17 bases between. This CDR3 contains 16 residues. DNA of the CDR3: TGTGCTAGTGGTTTAATTATCGTACGAGGTAACAATGAGCAGTTCTTC. Protein sequence: CASGLIIVRGNNEQFF.

The CDR3 DNA reads TGTGCCAGCAGCTTGGGGACTAGCGGGTCGGCCGGGGGCACAGATACGCAGTATTTT. It translates to CASSLGTSGSAGGTDTQYF. The rearrangement links TRBV5-8 to TRBJ2-3; 11 bases are shared with TRBD2. Germline V gene lookup returns CDR1 SGHTS and CDR2 YDEGEE. CDR3 length equals 19 residues. The trim removed 0 bases at V and 1 base at J, leaving 10 bases unmatched.

The chain combines TRBV7-2 with TRBJ1-6; 8 bases are shared with TRBD1. Germline trimming cut 5 bases from V and 7 bases from J; bases unmatched to any gene: 7. The CDR3 covers 15 residues. In germline, CDR1 is SGHTA, CDR2 FQGNSA. CDR3 sequence (DNA): TGTGCCAGCAGCCAGATTACAGGGGGGAATTCACCCCTCCACTTT. Its translation: CASSQITGGNSPLHF.

The V gene is TRBV6-2 or TRBV6-3, the J gene TRBJ2-6; TRBD1 might be the D (5 bases). CDR3 size: 16 residues. In germline, CDR1 is MNHEY, CDR2 SVGEGT. The V and J ends lost 5 bases and 0 bases respectively, with 11 bases between them. The DNA of the CDR3 is TGTGCCAGCAGTCCCTCAGGGATCTCTGGGGCCAACGTCCTGACTTTC. It encodes CASSPSGISGANVLTF.

The chain has TRBV10-3 and TRBJ2-7, with D possibly being TRBD1 or TRBD2 (5 bases each). Germline lookup yields CDR1 ENHRY and CDR2 SYGVKD. The CDR3 loop spans 14 amino acids. V was cut by 2 bases and J by 4 bases, with 12 bases left in between. Here the CDR3 DNA reads TGTGCCATCAGTGAGGTTTCCTGGGGGTACGAGCAGTACTTC. Translation gives CAISEVSWGYEQYF.

The chain uses TRBV23-1 and TRBJ1-2; D is unresolved. TRBV23-1 is an ORF for which the function is uncertain. V lost 1 base, J lost 0 bases, and 15 bases lay in between. CDR3 size: 17 residues. CDR3 coding DNA: TGCGCCAGCAGTCAATGCGTTTCTCGTAGAGCTAACTATGGCTACACCTTC. Translating it yields CASSQCVSRRANYGYTF.

This clone was recorded only once. The chain joins TRBV10-3 to TRBJ1-5; D gene ambiguous. V was trimmed by 4 bases and J by 1 base, leaving 8 bases between them. The germline CDR1 and CDR2 sequences are ENHRY and SYGVKD. There are 14 residues in the CDR3. The CDR3 spells CAISGVVSNQPQHF. The CDR3 bases are TGTGCCATCAGTGGTGTTGTGAGCAATCAGCCCCAGCATTTT.

CDR3 DNA sequence: TGTGCCACCAGCAGGGGTTGGGCCGGCTACGAGCAGTACTTC. Its protein is CATSRGWAGYEQYF. The V gene is TRBV15, the J gene TRBJ2-7, with D hard to call. This CDR3 spans 14 amino acids. V was cut by 3 bases and J by 3 bases, with 12 bases left in between. The germline CDR1 and CDR2 sequences are LNHNV and YYDKDF (reference sequence).

V gene TRBV27 combines with J gene TRBJ1-4; tentatively, D is TRBD1 (5 bases). CDR1 MNHEY and CDR2 SMNVEV come from the germline V gene (reference sequence). The V end was cut by 4 bases, the J end by 2 bases, with 11 bases between. This CDR3 region has 15 residues. The CDR3 DNA sequence: TGTGCCAGCAGTTCCTCCGGGACGACTAATGAAAAACTGTTTTTT. It encodes CASSSSGTTNEKLFF. Supplemented by reference TRBV27 and TRBJ1-4, the full variable domain reads EAQVTQNPRYLITVTGKKLTVTCSQNMNHEYMSWYRQDPGLGLRQIYYSMNVEVTDKGDVPEGYKVSRKEKRNFPLILESPSPNQTSLYFCASSSSGTTNEKLFFGSGTQLSVL.